This TCR beta chain was identified during a study of blood T cell repertoires in COVID-19. At the level of the study: The samples span acute and convalescent COVID-19 from the United States, Italy and Spain. T cells, B-cell-depleted T cells, or PBMCs provided the cDNA or gDNA that served as material.

This CDR3 has 14 amino acids. Per the germline V gene, CDR1 is ENHRY and CDR2 is SYGVKD. Trimming took off 2 bases at V and 1 base at J, with 7 bases between the two ends. TCRdb keeps only in-frame clones here, not all; method: immunoSEQ multiplex PCR. This sample yields tens of thousands of clones, of which 82% are seen a single time; less than 9% belongs to the top ten. This chain connects TRBV10-3 to TRBJ2-3; a possible D gene is TRBD2 (6 bases). The TCR comes from a middle-aged man with active or convalescent COVID-19. What was sequenced was peripheral blood. Here the CDR3 reads CAISEPGGTDTQYF. Written as DNA, the CDR3 is TGTGCCATCAGTGAGCCGGGAGGCACAGATACGCAGTATTTT.